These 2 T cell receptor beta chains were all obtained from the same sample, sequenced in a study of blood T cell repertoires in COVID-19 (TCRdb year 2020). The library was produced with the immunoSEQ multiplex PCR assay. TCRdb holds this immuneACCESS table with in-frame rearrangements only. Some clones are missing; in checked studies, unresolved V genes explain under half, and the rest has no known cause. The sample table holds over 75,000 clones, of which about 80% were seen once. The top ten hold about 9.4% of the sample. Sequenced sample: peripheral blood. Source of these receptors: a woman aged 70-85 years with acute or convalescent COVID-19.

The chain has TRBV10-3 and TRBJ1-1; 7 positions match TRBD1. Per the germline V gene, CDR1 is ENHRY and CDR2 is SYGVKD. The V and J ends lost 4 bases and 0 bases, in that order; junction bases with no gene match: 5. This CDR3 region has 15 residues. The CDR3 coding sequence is TGTGCCATCAGTGGCGGGGACAGTATGAACACTGAAGCTTTCTTT. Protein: CAISGGDSMNTEAFF.

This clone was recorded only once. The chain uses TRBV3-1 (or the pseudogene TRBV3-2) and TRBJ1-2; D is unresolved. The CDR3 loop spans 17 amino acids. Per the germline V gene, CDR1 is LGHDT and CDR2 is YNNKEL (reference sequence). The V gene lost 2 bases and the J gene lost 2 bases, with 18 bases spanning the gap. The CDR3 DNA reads TGTGCCAGCAGCCAAATGGTGCTCGGGGTAGGGAACTATGGCTACACCTTC. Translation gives CASSQMVLGVGNYGYTF.